This is a list of T cell receptor beta chains from one sample in a study of beta chain features in type 1 diabetes. Some clones are missing from TCRdb's copy, which holds only in-frame ones; the method was immunoSEQ multiplex PCR. The sample has some 190,000 clones, 7.8% seen once. What was sequenced was central memory CD4+ T cells from blood. The origin of the receptors is a woman aged 40-49 years with type 1 diabetes. The CDR3 runs from the conserved cysteine through the conserved F or W. A D gene is named only where the DNA matches it firmly. Size tells how often a clone was seen (once, few, many) or the class of an expanded clone, and some rows leave it out.

V gene	clone size	J gene	D gene	CDR3 protein	CDR3 DNA
TRBV11-2	few	TRBJ2-5	NA	CATTILGGPQETQYF	TGTGCCACCACCATCCTAGGGGGACCTCAAGAGACCCAGTACTTC
TRBV6-6	NA	TRBJ2-7	NA	CASSYKEYEQYF	TGTGCCAGCAGTTACAAAGAGTACGAGCAGTACTTC
TRBV6-5	few	TRBJ1-1	TRBD1	CASSYRGLGTEAFF	TGTGCCAGCAGTTACAGGGGGCTGGGCACTGAAGCTTTCTTT
TRBV5-4	NA	TRBJ1-4	NA	CASSLAQQGEKLFF	TGTGCCAGCAGCTTGGCCCAACAGGGTGAAAAACTGTTTTTT
TRBV28	NA	TRBJ1-2	NA	CASSLQAYGYTF	TGTGCCAGCAGTTTGCAGGCTTATGGCTACACCTTC
TRBV7-9	NA	TRBJ2-7	TRBD1	CASSYRDSSYEQYF	TGTGCCAGCAGTTACCGGGACAGCTCCTACGAGCAGTACTTC
TRBV9	NA	TRBJ2-7	TRBD1	CASSAADRGEQYF	TGTGCCAGCAGCGCCGCGGACAGGGGCGAGCAGTACTTC
TRBV11-1	NA	TRBJ2-1	NA	CASSSPRLLAFSYNEQFF	TGTGCCAGCAGCTCCCCCCGCTTATTAGCGTTCTCCTACAATGAGCAGTTCTTC
TRBV6-6	NA	TRBJ1-3	NA	CASSLSLEGNTIYF	TGTGCCAGCAGTTTATCTCTCGAGGGAAACACCATATATTTT
TRBV7-2	few	TRBJ2-7	NA	CASRLTSGKGYEQYF	TGTGCCAGCAGACTTACCTCAGGGAAGGGCTACGAGCAGTACTTC
TRBV6-1	NA	TRBJ1-5	TRBD1	CASSERTGNQPQHF	TGTGCCAGCAGTGAACGGACAGGAAATCAGCCCCAGCATTTT
TRBV7-2	NA	TRBJ2-1	TRBD2	CASRSGGTRVDEQFF	TGTGCCAGCAGATCCGGTGGGACTAGAGTGGATGAGCAGTTCTTC
TRBV28	few	TRBJ2-3	TRBD1	CASITPGQERDTQYF	TGTGCCAGCATTACCCCGGGACAGGAGAGGGATACGCAGTATTTT